What follows are 23 T cell receptor beta chains derived from one specimen sequenced in a study of blood T cell repertoires in COVID-19. Sequenced by immunoSEQ multiplex PCR; TCRdb stores in-frame clones only, minus some. This sample has roughly 120,000 clones, with over 75% found just once. The sample comprised peripheral blood. The receptor set was obtained from a man between 45 and 60 years old with acute or convalescent COVID-19.

This chain connects TRBV4-1 to TRBJ2-1, with TRBD2 matching over 7 bases. The CDR3 covers 13 residues. Germline CDR1 MGHRA, CDR2 YSYEKL. The junction had 3 bases not matched to a gene; V was cut back by 5 bases and J by 5 bases. The CDR3 spells CASSIGLDNEQFF. In nucleotides, the CDR3 is TGCGCCAGCAGCATAGGACTAGACAATGAGCAGTTCTTC.

J is TRBJ1-2 and V is TRBV10-3; 8 bases are shared with TRBD1. The CDR3 runs to 15 residues. The V gene's germline CDR1 is ENHRY and CDR2 SYGVKD. The junction had 10 bases not matched to a gene; V was cut back by 5 bases and J by 5 bases. CDR3 DNA sequence: TGTGCCATCAGTACCCGCCCGGGACAGGAATATGGCTACACCTTC. Its translation is CAISTRPGQEYGYTF.

This chain connects TRBV6-1 to TRBJ1-6; the match to TRBD1 covers 8 bases. There are 14 residues in the CDR3. V was clipped by 3 bases and J by 10 bases; unmatched bases: 5. In germline, CDR1 is MNHNS, CDR2 SASEGT. The CDR3 region has the DNA TGTGCCAGCAGTGACGGACAGGGTGAATCACCCCTCCACTTT. This codes for CASSDGQGESPLHF.

The count of this clone is one. J is TRBJ2-7 and V is TRBV2, with D perhaps matching TRBD1 (6 bases). Trimming took off 2 bases at V and 5 bases at J, with 13 bases between the two ends. This CDR3 has 14 amino acids. Looked up from germline, CDR1 is SNHLY and CDR2 is FYNNEI. The CDR3 protein is CASSEPGDHHEQYF. DNA for the CDR3: TGTGCCAGCAGTGAACCAGGGGACCATCACGAGCAGTACTTC. The full variable domain, rest sourced from reference TRBV2 and TRBJ2-7, is EPEVTQTPSHQVTQMGQEVILRCVPISNHLYFYWYRQILGQKVEFLVSFYNNEISEKSEIFDDQFSVERPDGSNFTLKIRSTKLEDSAMYFCASSEPGDHHEQYFGPGTRLTVT.

V is TRBV19 and J is TRBJ1-3; D unresolved. Trimming cost V 5 bases and J 0 bases, with 11 bases left between them. Germline V gives CDR1 LNHDA, CDR2 SQIVND (reference sequence). This CDR3 is built from 15 residues. For the CDR3, the DNA is TGTGCCAGTAGTGTTCATGACATCTCTGGAAACACCATATATTTT. Translated, it gives CASSVHDISGNTIYF.

This chain links TRBV3-1 (or the pseudogene TRBV3-2) with TRBJ1-4; TRBD1 agrees at 9 bases. The CDR3 runs to 18 residues. V shed 1 base, J shed 6 bases, and the junction held 12 bases outside the gene matches. Germline V gene lookup returns CDR1 LGHDT and CDR2 YNNKEL (reference sequence). The CDR3 is CASSQAPGLDRGYEKLFF. For the CDR3, the DNA is TGTGCCAGCAGCCAAGCTCCGGGCTTAGACAGGGGGTATGAAAAACTGTTTTTT.

There are many counts of this clone. This rearrangement joins TRBV5-1 to TRBJ1-2; 7 bases are a match to TRBD1. From germline, CDR1 is SGHRS and CDR2 YFSETQ. After removal of 1 base from V and 8 bases from J, the junction contained 8 bases not matched to a gene. CDR3 size: 14 residues. The CDR3 coding sequence is TGCGCCAGCAGCTTGAAGACAGGGAGCAAGGGCTACACCTTC. It specifies CASSLKTGSKGYTF.

In the case of this clone: This sample includes further DNA sequences coding for the same CDR3. This sequence joins TRBV12-3 or TRBV12-4 and TRBJ2-1, with D possibly TRBD1 on 6 matching bases. The CDR3 consists of 12 residues. V was clipped by 3 bases and J by 8 bases, with 8 bases between them. CDR3 in amino acids: CASSLNRDEQFF. DNA for the CDR3: TGTGCCAGCAGTTTGAACAGGGATGAGCAGTTCTTC.

This clone was counted a single time. The V gene is TRBV5-6, the J gene TRBJ2-1; a weak D match, TRBD2 (6 bases). CDR3 length equals 16 residues. The germline V gene encodes CDR1 SGHDT and CDR2 YYEEEE. Trimming shortened V by 8 bases and J by 0 bases, and 18 bases separated the two germline ends. CDR3 amino acids: CASQEGPLHSYNEQFF. DNA of the CDR3: TGTGCCAGTCAGGAGGGTCCTCTCCACTCCTACAATGAGCAGTTCTTC.

A few counts support this clone. The chain recombines TRBV6-5 with TRBJ1-3; D gene uncertain. V lost 6 bases and J 4 bases, leaving 13 bases between the germline ends. The CDR3 loop spans 14 amino acids. Germline-derived CDR1 and CDR2 are MNHEY and SVGAGI. CDR3 protein: CASRSRGAGNTIYF. The DNA of the CDR3 is TGTGCCAGCAGATCACGGGGAGCCGGAAACACCATATATTTT.

This clone was picked up one time. The rearrangement links TRBV5-1 to TRBJ2-2; 8 positions agree with TRBD2. V dropped 2 bases and J dropped 6; count of bases not matched to a gene: 9. Germline-derived CDR1 and CDR2 are SGHRS and YFSETQ. There are 16 residues in the CDR3. The DNA of the CDR3 is TGCGCCAGCAGCTTATCAGGCGGGAGGACCGCCGGGGAGCTGTTTTTT. The encoded protein is CASSLSGGRTAGELFF.

This clone was counted between two and nine times. V is TRBV5-1 and J is TRBJ1-4, with TRBD1 matching 8 bases. CDR3 length equals 15 residues. Germline CDR1 is SGHRS and CDR2 is YFSETQ. V was clipped by 4 bases and J by 8 bases; unmatched bases: 10. In nucleotides, the CDR3 is TGCGCCAGCAGCGGGAGCAGACAGGGGAGGGAAAAACTGTTTTTT. Its protein product is CASSGSRQGREKLFF.

The J gene is TRBJ2-2, the V gene TRBV19, with 9 bases lining up with TRBD1. The CDR3 runs to 14 residues. Germline CDR1 is LNHDA and CDR2 is SQIVND (reference sequence). With V trimmed by 6 bases and J by 5 bases, 4 bases remained unmatched. CDR3 amino acids: CASRGTGRTGELFF. CDR3 DNA: TGTGCCAGTAGGGGGACAGGGAGGACCGGGGAGCTGTTTTTT.

The chain carries TRBV7-4 and TRBJ2-3; 7 bases map to TRBD1. Germline CDR1 is SGHVT and CDR2 is SQSDAQ. After removal of 7 bases from V and 2 bases from J, the junction contained 9 bases not matched to a gene. The CDR3 covers 15 residues. CDR3 bases: TGTGCCAGCACACGCCGGACAGGCCCCACAGATACGCAGTATTTT. It is translated as CASTRRTGPTDTQYF.

The DNA of the CDR3 is TGTGCCAGCACACCGGGACACTACTCTGGGGCCAACGTCCTGACTTTC. Protein product: CASTPGHYSGANVLTF. The chain employs TRBV28 and TRBJ2-6, with D possibly being TRBD1 (6 bases). The CDR3 covers 16 residues. Trimming removed 7 bases at V and 0 bases at J, with 13 bases between. Germline V CDR1 and CDR2: MDHEN, SYDVKM.

The chain links TRBV6-1 to TRBJ1-1; the D gene is possibly TRBD1 (6 bases). This CDR3 comprises 14 residues. Germline V lookup: CDR1 MNHNS, CDR2 SASEGT. V was pared by 3 bases and J by 3 bases, with 11 bases between. DNA of the CDR3: TGTGCCAGCAGTGACTCGGACAGATACACTGAAGCTTTCTTT. This encodes CASSDSDRYTEAFF.

This rearrangement joins TRBV6-5 to TRBJ2-1; 8 positions match TRBD2. Trimming removed 6 bases from V and 9 bases from J; junction bases left unmatched: 4. The CDR3 sequence is 12 residues long. Germline CDR1 MNHEY, CDR2 SVGAGI. Written as DNA, the CDR3 is TGTGCCAGCAGCGGGGGGGCCGGTGAGCAGTTCTTC. This codes for CASSGGAGEQFF.

V is TRBV7-3 and J is TRBJ2-5; 9 bases match TRBD1. V lost 2 bases, J lost 5 bases, and 6 bases stayed unmatched. The V gene's germline CDR1 is SGHTA and CDR2 FQGTGA. This CDR3 spans 15 amino acids. The CDR3: CASSLHGDRAETQYF. CDR3 sequence (DNA): TGTGCCAGCAGCTTACACGGGGACAGGGCTGAGACCCAGTACTTC.

This clone was picked up one time. This chain joins TRBV18 and TRBJ2-1, with 15 nucleotides matching TRBD2. Trimming took 3 bases from V and 1 from J; bases not matched to a gene: 4. Germline V gene lookup returns CDR1 KGHSH and CDR2 LQKENI. CDR3 length: 18 residues. In nucleotides, the CDR3 is TGTGCCAGCTCACCGGGGACTAGCGGGGGGCCGTCCTACAATGAGCAGTTCTTC. Translating gives CASSPGTSGGPSYNEQFF.

The CDR3 region has the DNA TGTGCCAGCAGGACCCCGGTAGGGAGCTCCTACAATGAGCAGTTCTTC. The encoded protein is CASRTPVGSSYNEQFF. This chain uses TRBV7-9 with TRBJ2-1, with TRBD2 as a possible D gene (5 bases). Germline V gene lookup returns CDR1 SEHNR and CDR2 FQNEAQ (reference sequence). V lost 6 bases, J lost 0 bases, and 15 bases lay in between. The CDR3 length is 16 residues.

The J gene is TRBJ2-1, the V gene TRBV3-1 (or the pseudogene TRBV3-2); 12 bases are shared with TRBD2. The CDR3 sequence is 15 residues long. Unmatched junction bases numbered 3, after V lost 5 bases and J lost 4 bases. The germline V gene has CDR1 LGHDT and CDR2 YNNKEL (reference sequence). The CDR3 nucleotides are TGTGCCAGCAGCTCTAGCGGGGGGGCATACAATGAGCAGTTCTTC. Translation: CASSSSGGAYNEQFF.

The chain carries TRBV24-1 and TRBJ2-2; perhaps TRBD2 as D (5 bases). V was trimmed by 6 bases and J by 5 bases, leaving 9 bases between them. Germline lookup yields CDR1 KGHDR and CDR2 SFDVKD. The CDR3 length is 13 residues. The CDR3 loop reads CATSPGGTGELFF. The CDR3 DNA follows: TGTGCCACCAGTCCCGGAGGAACCGGGGAGCTGTTTTTT.

This clone appeared once. The CDR3 is CASQTLTGRAEAFF. In DNA form, the CDR3 reads TGTGCCAGCCAAACTTTAACAGGGAGAGCTGAAGCTTTCTTT. The genes are TRBV2 and TRBJ1-1, with D possibly being TRBD1 (6 bases). V lost 8 bases and J lost 6, with 19 bases in between. CDR1 is SNHLY, CDR2 FYNNEI, per germline. This CDR3 comprises 14 residues. Variable domain in full (rest from reference TRBV2 and TRBJ1-1): EPEVTQTPSHQVTQMGQEVILRCVPISNHLYFYWYRQILGQKVEFLVSFYNNEISEKSEIFDDQFSVERPDGSNFTLKIRSTKLEDSAMYFCASQTLTGRAEAFFGQGTRLTVV.